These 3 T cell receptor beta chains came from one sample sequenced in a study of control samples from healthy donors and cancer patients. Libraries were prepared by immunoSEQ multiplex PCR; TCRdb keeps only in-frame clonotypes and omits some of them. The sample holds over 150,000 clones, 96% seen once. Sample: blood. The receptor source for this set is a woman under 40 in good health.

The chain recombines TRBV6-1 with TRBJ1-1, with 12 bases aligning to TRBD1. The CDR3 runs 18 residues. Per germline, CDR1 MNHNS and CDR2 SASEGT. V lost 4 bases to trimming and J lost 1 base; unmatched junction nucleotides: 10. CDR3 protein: CASSVLGQGAPGNTEAFF. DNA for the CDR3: TGTGCCAGCAGTGTTTTGGGACAGGGGGCGCCGGGGAACACTGAAGCTTTCTTT.

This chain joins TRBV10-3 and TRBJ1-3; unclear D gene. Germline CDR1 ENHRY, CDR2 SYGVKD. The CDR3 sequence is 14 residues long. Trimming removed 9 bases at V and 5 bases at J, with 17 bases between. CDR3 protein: CAIQPDIARNTIYF. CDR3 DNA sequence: TGTGCCATACAACCTGACATCGCGAGAAACACCATATATTTT.

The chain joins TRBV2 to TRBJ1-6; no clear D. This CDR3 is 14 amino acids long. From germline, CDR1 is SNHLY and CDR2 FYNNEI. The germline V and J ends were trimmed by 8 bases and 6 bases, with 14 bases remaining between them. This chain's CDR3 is CASGEGRSNSPLHF. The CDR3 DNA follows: TGTGCCAGCGGCGAGGGTCGGAGTAATTCACCCCTCCACTTT.